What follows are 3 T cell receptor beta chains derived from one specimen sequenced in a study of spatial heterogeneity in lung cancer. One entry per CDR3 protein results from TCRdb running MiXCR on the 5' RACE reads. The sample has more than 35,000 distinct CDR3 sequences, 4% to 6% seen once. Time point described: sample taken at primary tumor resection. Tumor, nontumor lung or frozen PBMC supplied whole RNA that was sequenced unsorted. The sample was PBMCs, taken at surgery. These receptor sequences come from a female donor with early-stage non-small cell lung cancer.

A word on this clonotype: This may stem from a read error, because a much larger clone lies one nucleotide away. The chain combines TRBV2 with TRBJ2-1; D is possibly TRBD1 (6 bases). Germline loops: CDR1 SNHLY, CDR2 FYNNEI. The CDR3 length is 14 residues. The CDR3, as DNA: TGTGCCAGCAGTGTTAAGACAGGAGACAAAGAGCAGTTCTTC. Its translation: CASSVKTGDKEQFF.

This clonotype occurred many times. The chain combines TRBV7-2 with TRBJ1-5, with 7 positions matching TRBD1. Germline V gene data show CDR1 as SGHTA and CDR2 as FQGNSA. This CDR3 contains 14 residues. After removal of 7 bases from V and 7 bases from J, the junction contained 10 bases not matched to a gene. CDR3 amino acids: CASTPGGSGQPQHF. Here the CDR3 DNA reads TGTGCCAGCACCCCAGGGGGGTCAGGACAGCCCCAGCATTTT.

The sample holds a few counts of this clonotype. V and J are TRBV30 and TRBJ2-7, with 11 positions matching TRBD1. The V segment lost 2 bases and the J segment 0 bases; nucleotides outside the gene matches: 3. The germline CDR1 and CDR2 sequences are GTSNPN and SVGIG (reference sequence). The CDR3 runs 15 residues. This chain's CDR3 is CAWSKGQGDSYEQYF. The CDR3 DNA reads TGTGCCTGGAGTAAGGGACAGGGGGACTCCTACGAGCAGTACTTC.